The rows below give T cell receptor beta chains drawn from one sample of a study of blood T cell repertoires in COVID-19. Measured with immunoSEQ multiplex PCR; TCRdb has only the in-frame clones, and not every one. Of some 250,000 clones listed, 70% to 75% are singletons. The sequenced sample was peripheral blood. The receptors come from a woman of 80 years or more with acute or convalescent COVID-19. CDR3s include the opening cysteine and the closing phenylalanine or tryptophan. The D gene is left open where the match is weak. Clone size is stated in some rows and not others, as once, few, many or a class when expanded.

NA,TRBJ2-7,TRBD2,TRBV10-3,CAISGASGSYEQYF,TGTGCCATCAGTGGCGCTAGCGGTTCCTACGAGCAGTACTTC
NA,TRBJ1-1,NA,TRBV28,CAIFGDTEAFF,TGTGCCATCTTTGGAGACACTGAAGCTTTCTTT
few,TRBJ2-1,NA,TRBV11-2,CASSLGHLSYNEQFF,TGTGCCAGCAGCTTAGGTCATCTATCCTACAATGAGCAGTTCTTC
few,TRBJ2-5,TRBD2,TRBV28,CASSPLAGAFETQYF,TGTGCCAGCAGCCCGCTAGCGGGAGCGTTTGAGACCCAGTACTTC
NA,TRBJ1-1,TRBD1,TRBV5-1,CASSPGTVRNTEAFF,TGCGCCAGCAGCCCCGGGACAGTGCGGAACACTGAAGCTTTCTTT
NA,TRBJ1-1,NA,TRBV30,CAWSVTYTEAFF,TGTGCCTGGAGTGTTACTTACACTGAAGCTTTCTTT
few,TRBJ1-4,NA,TRBV7-3,CAKQRATNEKLFF,TGTGCCAAACAGAGAGCAACTAATGAAAAACTGTTTTTT
NA,TRBJ1-1,NA,TRBV18,CASSPGLTNTEAFF,TGTGCCAGCTCACCGGGACTGACCAACACTGAAGCTTTCTTT
NA,TRBJ2-1,NA,TRBV6-2/TRBV6-3,CASSYSRTFDEQFF,TGTGCCAGCAGTTACTCGAGGACATTCGATGAGCAGTTCTTC
once,TRBJ1-1,NA,TRBV19,CASSRGTNTEAFF,TGTGCCAGTAGTAGAGGAACGAACACTGAAGCTTTCTTT
NA,TRBJ1-2,TRBD1,TRBV9,CASTPTGTSYGYTF,TGTGCCAGCACCCCGACAGGGACGAGCTATGGCTACACCTTC
many,TRBJ2-5,TRBD2,TRBV3-1/TRBV3-2,CASSQAPSGGRETQYF,TGTGCCAGCAGCCAAGCCCCTAGCGGGGGGAGGGAGACCCAGTACTTC
few,TRBJ1-2,NA,TRBV12-3/TRBV12-4,CASSPTPYGYTF,TGTGCCAGCAGTCCCACACCATATGGCTACACCTTC
NA,TRBJ2-1,TRBD2,TRBV14,CASTGTSGLGGEQFF,TGTGCCAGCACCGGAACTAGCGGGCTTGGTGGTGAGCAGTTCTTC
few,TRBJ1-1,TRBD1,TRBV10-2,CASSMTGGDTEAFF,TGCGCCAGCAGTATGACAGGGGGGGACACTGAAGCTTTCTTT
NA,TRBJ2-5,NA,TRBV6-6,CASSYSRTGGWETQYF,TGTGCCAGCAGTTACAGCAGAACAGGTGGTTGGGAGACCCAGTACTTC
NA,TRBJ1-2,TRBD1,TRBV3-1/TRBV3-2,CASSQRFVGGEGASEPNYGYTF,TGTGCCAGCAGCCAAAGGTTCGTCGGGGGCGAGGGGGCTAGTGAACCTAACTATGGCTACACCTTC